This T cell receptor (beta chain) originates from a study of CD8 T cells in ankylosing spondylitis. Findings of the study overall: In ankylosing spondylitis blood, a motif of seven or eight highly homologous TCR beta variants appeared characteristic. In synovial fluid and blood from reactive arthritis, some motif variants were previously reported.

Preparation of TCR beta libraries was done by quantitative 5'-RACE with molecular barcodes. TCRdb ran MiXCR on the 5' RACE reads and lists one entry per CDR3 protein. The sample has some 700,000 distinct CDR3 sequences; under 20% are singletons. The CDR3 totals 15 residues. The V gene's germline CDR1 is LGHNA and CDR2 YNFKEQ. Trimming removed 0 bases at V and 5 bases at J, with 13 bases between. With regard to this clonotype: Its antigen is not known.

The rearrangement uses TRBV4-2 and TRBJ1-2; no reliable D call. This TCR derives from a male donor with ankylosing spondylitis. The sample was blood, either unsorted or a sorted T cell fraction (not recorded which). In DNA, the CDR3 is TGTGCCAGCAGCCAAGACAAGGGTGTGGAGTATGGCTACACCTTC. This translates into CASSQDKGVEYGYTF.